This T cell receptor (beta chain) emerged from a study of T cell repertoires in cytomegalovirus infection. Study background: CMV infection and matching HLA type were both indicated by public TCR beta signatures.

Study-wide points: Carriers of CMV and the relevant HLA type were discriminated by public TCR beta frequency. HLA-C-restricted CMV-specific TCR beta clonotypes were dominant in the ex vivo response.

TCRdb recomputed calls from the reads with MiXCR, one row per CDR3 protein. This table has over 300,000 distinct CDR3 sequences, about a sixth appearing once. Details on this clonotype: Its antigen is currently unknown.

The CDR3 is made up of 20 amino acids. V lost 5 bases to trimming and J lost 0 bases, with 26 bases between them. In germline, CDR1 is MNHEY, CDR2 SVGAGI. This TCR came from a human donor in good health (CMV status not recorded). Some clones in this sample may be carry-over from other donors' samples. The rearrangement uses TRBV6-5 and TRBJ2-1, with D possibly TRBD1 on 5 matching bases. Input material: PBMCs. The CDR3 is CASSRNAAQGRISSYNEQFF. The CDR3 region has the DNA TGTGCCAGCAGTCGCAATGCCGCTCAGGGCCGTATAAGCTCCTACAATGAGCAGTTCTTC.